Below, one T cell receptor beta chain is given with its context. What it binds is unknown. The data were produced by immunoSEQ multiplex PCR, yet TCRdb's version contains in-frame clones alone and is incomplete. The table has roughly 120,000 clones, about nine tenths seen once. Germline V gene sequence: CDR1 SNHLY, CDR2 FYNNEI. The CDR3 contains 13 residues. V shed 8 bases and J 7 bases; nucleotides not matched to a gene: 11. The data stem from a study of cytomegalovirus exposure and HLA in healthy donors. General study findings and limits: For most TCR sequences rarity was the rule, although some public TCRs occurred in many donors. The study labeled more than 150 TCR beta chains cytomegalovirus-associated. Subsequent analysis showed first-cohort TCR clusters tending to co-occur in approximately 120 validation repertoires.

Source material: PBMCs. The TCR originated in a woman under 30 in good health and CMV-seronegative. This sequence joins TRBV2 and TRBJ2-7; 7 positions match TRBD1. CDR3 in amino acids: CASSTGTPGEQYF. The DNA for the CDR3 is TGTGCCAGCTCGACAGGGACCCCAGGGGAGCAGTACTTC.